One sample yielded the 10 T cell receptor beta chains listed below, sequenced in a study of glioma-infiltrating T cells. Amplification of TCR alpha and beta CDR3 regions from RNA used iRepertoire nested multiplex PCR. TCRdb called the multiplex PCR reads again in MiXCR, with one record for every CDR3 protein. The sample lists a few hundred thousand distinct CDR3 sequences, 35% to 45% occurring once. Specimen: glioma tissue, nonneoplastic brain tissue, or PBMCs (not recorded which). Receptors were obtained from a human donor with low-grade glioma or glioblastoma, undergoing nonglioma brain surgery, or in good health (not recorded which).

About this clonotype itself: A much larger clone differs by one base, so this may be a read error. The rearrangement uses TRBV27 and TRBJ1-5, with D unresolved. CDR1 and CDR2 from the germline V gene are MNHEY and SMNVEV (reference sequence). The CDR3 has 14 residues. CDR3 bases: TGTGCCAGCAGTTTAAGCGGTTACAATCAGTCCCAGCATTTT. Its protein is CASSLSGYNQSQHF.

The chain is built from TRBV7-9 and TRBJ2-1, with 12 positions matching TRBD2. This CDR3 spans 15 amino acids. The J segment lost 8 bases and the V segment lost 5 bases, leaving 7 bases of the junction unmatched. Germline V gives CDR1 SEHNR, CDR2 FQNEAQ (reference sequence). In nucleotides, the CDR3 is TGTGCCAGCAGCCCACTAGCGGGAGGAGGCGATGAGCAGTTCTTC. It is translated as CASSPLAGGGDEQFF.

Of note for this clonotype: No conserved phenylalanine or tryptophan ends this CDR3, so it is likely a read error. The V call is TRBV10-3, the J call TRBJ1-3; D gene ambiguous. Looked up from germline, CDR1 is ENHRY and CDR2 is SYGVKD. Trimming left V 7 bases short and J 1 base short, with 11 bases between. The CDR3 length is 14 residues. The CDR3 here is CAITAAPSGNTIYY. In DNA, the CDR3 is TGTGCCATCACCGCGGCCCCATCTGGAAACACCATATATTAT.

As for this clonotype: One junction end disagrees with the germline gene, perhaps due to a read error. V and J are TRBV6-1 and TRBJ2-1; tentative D call: TRBD2 (5 bases). CDR3 length: 14 amino acids. Per germline, CDR1 MNHNS and CDR2 SASEGT. CDR3 in DNA: TGTGCCATCAGTGAGTCTTTCGGGATTGATGAGCAGTTCTTC. Translating gives CAISESFGIDEQFF.

The chain is built from TRBV3-1 and TRBJ1-2; D is unclear. With 1 base removed from V and 2 bases from J, the gap between germline ends came to 20 bases. CDR1 and CDR2 (germline): LGHDT, YNNKEL (reference sequence). The CDR3 has 18 amino acids. As DNA, the CDR3 is TGTGCCAGCAGCCAAGGTTCGACAAGTTCTGACCGAAACTATGGCTACACCTTC. Protein sequence: CASSQGSTSSDRNYGYTF.

With respect to this clonotype: A read error may explain this, as a much larger clone is one base away. V usage is TRBV6-6 and J usage is TRBJ2-1; D is possibly TRBD1 or TRBD2 (5 bases each). Trimming shortened V by 0 bases and J by 9 bases, and 12 bases separated the two germline ends. CDR3 size: 14 residues. The V gene's germline CDR1 is MNHNY and CDR2 SVGAGI (reference sequence). The DNA of the CDR3 is TGTGCCAGCAGTTACTCGAGGGGTTGCACTGAGCAGTTCTTC. Translation: CASSYSRGCTEQFF.

This clonotype was seen a handful of times. The V gene is TRBV6-2 or TRBV6-3, the J gene TRBJ2-1; TRBD2 might be the D (5 bases). The CDR3 is made up of 15 amino acids. V dropped 2 bases and J dropped 0 bases, with 8 bases sitting between them. The germline CDR1 and CDR2 sequences are MNHEY and SVGEGT. The CDR3 coding sequence is TGTGCCAGCAGTTACCTAGGGAGCTCCTACAATGAGCAGTTCTTC. Its translation is CASSYLGSSYNEQFF.

This clonotype was observed a handful of times. This chain links TRBV19 with TRBJ1-1; D remains unclear. Trimming stripped 4 bases from V and 5 bases from J, with 14 bases between. The CDR3 runs to 14 residues. The V gene's germline CDR1 is LNHDA and CDR2 SQIVND (reference sequence). The CDR3 here is CASSTTAASTEAFF. CDR3 DNA sequence: TGTGCCAGTAGTACCACCGCGGCGAGTACTGAAGCTTTCTTT.

To note about this clonotype: A much larger clone lies a single base off, so this may be a read error. The chain combines TRBV6-6 with TRBJ2-7; 8 nucleotides align to TRBD2. The DNA matches TRBJ2-1 better at its end, which makes the J call doubtful. The CDR3 is 13 residues long. From germline, CDR1 is MNHNY and CDR2 SVGAGI (reference sequence). The CDR3 is CASRSSGYSEQFF. The CDR3 DNA follows: TGTGCCAGCAGGTCTAGCGGGTACAGTGAGCAGTTCTTC.

This clonotype was picked up many times. The V gene is TRBV6-2 or TRBV6-3, the J gene TRBJ2-3, with TRBD2 matching over 11 bases. V lost 2 bases to trimming and J lost 3 bases; unmatched junction nucleotides: 13. Germline values: CDR1 MNHEY, CDR2 SVGEGT. The CDR3 covers 19 residues. CDR3 coding DNA: TGTGCCAGCAGTTACGGGCTAGCGGGAGGCCCTAGCCGAACAGATACGCAGTATTTT. This gives the protein CASSYGLAGGPSRTDTQYF.